These T cell receptor beta chains were read from a single sample in a study of control samples from healthy donors and cancer patients. Sequenced by immunoSEQ multiplex PCR; TCRdb stores in-frame clones only, minus some. The sample gives under 60,000 clones, 85% to 95% of which show up once; 23% is in the top ten. The specimen sequenced was PBMCs. The receptors shown here come from a woman in her fifties or sixties with head and neck cancer. CDR3s include the opening cysteine and the closing phenylalanine or tryptophan. The order of the fields is clone size, J gene, V gene, D gene, CDR3 protein, CDR3 DNA. D genes are given only for firm matches. Where a row states a size, it is once, few, many or the class of an expanded clone; other rows omit it.

>once|TRBJ2-1|TRBV9|TRBD2
CASSVVRLAGYNEQFF
TGTGCCAGCAGCGTAGTGCGGCTAGCGGGTTACAATGAGCAGTTCTTC
>.|TRBJ2-1|TRBV5-6|TRBD2
CASSLWGRAREQFF
TGTGCCAGCAGCTTGTGGGGGAGGGCCCGGGAGCAGTTCTTC
>.|TRBJ2-3|TRBV15|.
CATSRDRQATQYF
TGTGCCACCAGCAGAGACCGACAGGCAACGCAGTATTTT
>.|TRBJ2-1|TRBV18|.
CASSPLSGYNEQFF
TGTGCCAGCTCACCTCTTAGCGGTTACAATGAGCAGTTCTTC
>once|TRBJ2-1|TRBV19|TRBD2
CASSRHGTSGNEQFF
TGTGCCAGTAGCCGACACGGGACTAGCGGGAATGAGCAGTTCTTC
>.|TRBJ2-7|TRBV27|.
CASSLSHQVPYEQYF
TGTGCCAGCAGTTTATCCCACCAGGTTCCCTACGAGCAGTACTTC
>.|TRBJ2-7|TRBV2|.
CASSGQQSSYEQYF
TGTGCCAGCAGTGGACAACAGAGCTCCTACGAGCAGTACTTC
>.|TRBJ2-3|TRBV6-2/TRBV6-3|.
CASSKRDWYTDTQYF
TGTGCCAGCAGTAAACGGGACTGGTACACAGATACGCAGTATTTT
>.|TRBJ1-6|TRBV4-3|.
CASSQDQTAIISPLHF
TGCGCCAGCAGCCAAGATCAGACAGCCATTATTTCACCCCTCCACTTT
>.|TRBJ2-3|TRBV3-1/TRBV3-2|TRBD2
CASSPRRSSGVVADTQYF
TGTGCCAGCAGCCCCCGTAGATCTAGCGGGGTGGTGGCAGATACGCAGTATTTT
>.|TRBJ1-2|TRBV9|.
CASSVGTADYGYTF
TGTGCCAGCAGCGTAGGAACAGCAGACTATGGCTACACCTTC
>.|TRBJ2-7|TRBV30|.
CAWGRGSYEQYF
TGTGCCTGGGGCAGGGGCTCCTACGAGCAGTACTTC
>.|TRBJ2-3|TRBV18|TRBD2
CASSPSRGGRTDTQYF
TGTGCCAGCTCACCATCCCGGGGAGGGCGCACAGATACGCAGTATTTT
>.|TRBJ2-3|TRBV7-9|.
CASSRIDPSTDTQYF
TGTGCCAGCAGCCGGATCGACCCTAGCACAGATACGCAGTATTTT
>.|TRBJ2-7|TRBV28|.
CASSATIPYEQYF
TGTGCCAGCAGTGCGACGATTCCCTACGAGCAGTACTTC
>.|TRBJ1-5|TRBV12-3/TRBV12-4|.
CASSLVIGQPQHF
TGTGCCAGCAGTTTAGTAATCGGTCAGCCCCAGCATTTT
>.|TRBJ1-5|TRBV24-1|.
CATSDRGASGNQPQHF
TGTGCCACCAGTGATCGGGGAGCGTCGGGCAATCAGCCCCAGCATTTT
>.|TRBJ1-2|TRBV12-3/TRBV12-4|.
CASRVDTYYGYTF
TGTGCCAGCAGGGTCGACACCTACTATGGCTACACCTTC
>once|TRBJ2-3|TRBV12-3/TRBV12-4|.
CASSLMAPDTQYF
TGTGCCAGCAGTTTGATGGCCCCAGATACGCAGTATTTT
>.|TRBJ1-1|TRBV2|.
CASRGHLSTEAFF
TGTGCCAGCAGAGGTCACCTGAGCACTGAAGCTTTCTTT
>.|TRBJ2-1|TRBV29-1|.
CSVVRLSSYNEQFF
TGCAGCGTTGTTAGGTTATCCTCCTACAATGAGCAGTTCTTC
>.|TRBJ1-5|TRBV6-1|.
CASSEGGGTQPQHF
TGTGCCAGCAGTGAAGGGGGGGGAACTCAGCCCCAGCATTTT
>.|TRBJ2-2|TRBV11-2|.
CASSFRDGELFF
TGTGCCAGCAGCTTCAGGGACGGGGAGCTGTTTTTT
>.|TRBJ1-1|TRBV12-3/TRBV12-4|TRBD1
CASSLTGTLSAFF
TGTGCCAGCAGTTTGACAGGGACGCTCTCGGCTTTCTTT
>once|TRBJ2-7|TRBV18|TRBD2
CASSPPGTSGYEQYF
TGTGCCAGCTCACCACCCGGGACTAGCGGTTACGAGCAGTACTTC
>.|TRBJ1-2|TRBV19|TRBD1
CASSRRQGSYTF
TGTGCCAGTAGTAGAAGACAGGGCAGCTACACCTTC
>.|TRBJ1-3|TRBV28|.
CASTQARNTIYF
TGTGCCAGCACACAGGCTAGAAACACCATATATTTT
>.|TRBJ2-3|TRBV12-2|.
CASRLDQTGSWTESTDTQYF
TGTGCAAGTCGCTTAGACCAGACGGGCTCCTGGACGGAAAGCACAGATACGCAGTATTTT
>.|TRBJ2-7|TRBV6-2/TRBV6-3|TRBD2
CASSYSILRREGPYEQYF
TGTGCCAGCAGTTACTCGATCCTTCGGCGGGAGGGCCCCTACGAGCAGTACTTC
>once|TRBJ1-2|TRBV5-1|.
CASSLNGDTSYGYTF
TGCGCCAGCAGCTTGAATGGCGACACGTCGTATGGCTACACCTTC
>once|TRBJ2-3|TRBV7-2|TRBD2
CASRLAGLSTDTQYF
TGTGCCAGCCGTTTAGCGGGGCTGAGCACAGATACGCAGTATTTT
>.|TRBJ2-4|TRBV4-3|TRBD2
CASSQDPGGGRGRDIQYF
TGCGCCAGCAGCCAAGACCCCGGAGGCGGGAGAGGGAGGGACATTCAGTACTTC
>.|TRBJ2-6|TRBV6-5|.
CASRTGEPGANVLTF
TGTGCCAGCCGGACCGGGGAACCTGGGGCCAACGTCCTGACTTTC
>.|TRBJ2-1|TRBV27|.
CASSFAGHSYNEQFF
TGTGCCAGCAGTTTCGCAGGGCATTCTTACAATGAGCAGTTCTTC
>.|TRBJ2-4|TRBV7-9|TRBD1
CASSLGDSLGNIQYF
TGTGCCAGCAGCTTAGGGGACAGTCTTGGGAACATTCAGTACTTC